The next 2 T cell receptor beta chains were all read from a single sample in a study of Ad26.COV2.S vaccination and SARS-CoV-2 variants listed by TCRdb under 2021. Library preparation used the immunoSEQ multiplex PCR assay. TCRdb provides this immuneACCESS table in a form limited to in-frame rearrangements. Some clones are lacking; in checked studies, under half of them reflect an unresolved V gene, and why the rest are absent is not known. The sample table shows a few hundred thousand clones, and about nine tenths are seen once. The ten largest clones represent approximately 3.6% of the sample. This sample's treatment or condition label indicates: some 19 received Ad26.COV2.S at low or high dose, single or two shots; about five received placebo; per-sample allocation not given. Repertoires of vaccine and placebo recipients were sequenced from samples collected on day 63 after the first injection.

The material sequenced was peripheral blood, taken in a trial of Ad26.COV2.S vaccine versus placebo. All receptors come from a person between 18 and 60 years old who received the Ad26.COV2.S COVID-19 vaccine or a placebo.

The chain couples TRBV5-1 to TRBJ2-7; tentative D call: TRBD1 (5 bases). With 2 bases removed from V and 0 bases from J, the gap between germline ends came to 15 bases. Germline V lookup: CDR1 SGHRS, CDR2 YFSETQ. This CDR3 is 16 amino acids long. The CDR3 region is CASSFIPLGASYEQYF. The CDR3 DNA reads as TGCGCCAGCAGCTTCATTCCCCTAGGGGCCTCCTACGAGCAGTACTTC.

The gene calls are TRBV6-5 and TRBJ1-6, with TRBD1 identical over 7 bases. With V trimmed by 5 bases and J by 7 bases, 8 bases remained unmatched. Germline CDR1 and CDR2: MNHEY and SVGAGI. The CDR3 loop spans 15 amino acids. CDR3 residues: CASSQRQGINSPLHF. The CDR3 DNA sequence: TGTGCCAGCAGTCAGAGACAGGGAATCAATTCACCCCTCCACTTT.